Here is one TCR beta chain with its context. Its target is unknown. The source of the sample is a study of cytomegalovirus exposure and HLA in healthy donors. Study information: Roughly 80 million unique TCRs from HLA-typed donors made up an early data release.

The CDR3 is 17 residues long. Germline loops: CDR1 SQVTM, CDR2 ANQGSEA. Losses at the gene ends were 1 base for V and 4 bases for J; bases not matched to a gene: 13. The PCR had 60 Vbeta and 13 Jbeta primers. Assay: immunoSEQ multiplex PCR; the TCRdb copy retains only in-frame clones and omits some. Of 250,000 or so clones listed, about 90% are singletons. Study-wide results and limits: A later analysis associated 15,000 to 20,000 TCR beta sequences with HLA alleles at a 0.05 false discovery rate. The majority of TCR sequences were rare, yet some public TCRs appeared in many donors.

What was sequenced was PBMCs. This clonotype was sampled from a girl aged 2-9 years in good health and CMV-seronegative. This chain links TRBV29-1 with TRBJ2-5, with 9 bases lining up with TRBD2. CDR3 DNA sequence: TGCAGCGTTGAAGGTTATCCGGGACTAGCTCCTGCAGAGACCCAGTACTTC. As protein: CSVEGYPGLAPAETQYF.